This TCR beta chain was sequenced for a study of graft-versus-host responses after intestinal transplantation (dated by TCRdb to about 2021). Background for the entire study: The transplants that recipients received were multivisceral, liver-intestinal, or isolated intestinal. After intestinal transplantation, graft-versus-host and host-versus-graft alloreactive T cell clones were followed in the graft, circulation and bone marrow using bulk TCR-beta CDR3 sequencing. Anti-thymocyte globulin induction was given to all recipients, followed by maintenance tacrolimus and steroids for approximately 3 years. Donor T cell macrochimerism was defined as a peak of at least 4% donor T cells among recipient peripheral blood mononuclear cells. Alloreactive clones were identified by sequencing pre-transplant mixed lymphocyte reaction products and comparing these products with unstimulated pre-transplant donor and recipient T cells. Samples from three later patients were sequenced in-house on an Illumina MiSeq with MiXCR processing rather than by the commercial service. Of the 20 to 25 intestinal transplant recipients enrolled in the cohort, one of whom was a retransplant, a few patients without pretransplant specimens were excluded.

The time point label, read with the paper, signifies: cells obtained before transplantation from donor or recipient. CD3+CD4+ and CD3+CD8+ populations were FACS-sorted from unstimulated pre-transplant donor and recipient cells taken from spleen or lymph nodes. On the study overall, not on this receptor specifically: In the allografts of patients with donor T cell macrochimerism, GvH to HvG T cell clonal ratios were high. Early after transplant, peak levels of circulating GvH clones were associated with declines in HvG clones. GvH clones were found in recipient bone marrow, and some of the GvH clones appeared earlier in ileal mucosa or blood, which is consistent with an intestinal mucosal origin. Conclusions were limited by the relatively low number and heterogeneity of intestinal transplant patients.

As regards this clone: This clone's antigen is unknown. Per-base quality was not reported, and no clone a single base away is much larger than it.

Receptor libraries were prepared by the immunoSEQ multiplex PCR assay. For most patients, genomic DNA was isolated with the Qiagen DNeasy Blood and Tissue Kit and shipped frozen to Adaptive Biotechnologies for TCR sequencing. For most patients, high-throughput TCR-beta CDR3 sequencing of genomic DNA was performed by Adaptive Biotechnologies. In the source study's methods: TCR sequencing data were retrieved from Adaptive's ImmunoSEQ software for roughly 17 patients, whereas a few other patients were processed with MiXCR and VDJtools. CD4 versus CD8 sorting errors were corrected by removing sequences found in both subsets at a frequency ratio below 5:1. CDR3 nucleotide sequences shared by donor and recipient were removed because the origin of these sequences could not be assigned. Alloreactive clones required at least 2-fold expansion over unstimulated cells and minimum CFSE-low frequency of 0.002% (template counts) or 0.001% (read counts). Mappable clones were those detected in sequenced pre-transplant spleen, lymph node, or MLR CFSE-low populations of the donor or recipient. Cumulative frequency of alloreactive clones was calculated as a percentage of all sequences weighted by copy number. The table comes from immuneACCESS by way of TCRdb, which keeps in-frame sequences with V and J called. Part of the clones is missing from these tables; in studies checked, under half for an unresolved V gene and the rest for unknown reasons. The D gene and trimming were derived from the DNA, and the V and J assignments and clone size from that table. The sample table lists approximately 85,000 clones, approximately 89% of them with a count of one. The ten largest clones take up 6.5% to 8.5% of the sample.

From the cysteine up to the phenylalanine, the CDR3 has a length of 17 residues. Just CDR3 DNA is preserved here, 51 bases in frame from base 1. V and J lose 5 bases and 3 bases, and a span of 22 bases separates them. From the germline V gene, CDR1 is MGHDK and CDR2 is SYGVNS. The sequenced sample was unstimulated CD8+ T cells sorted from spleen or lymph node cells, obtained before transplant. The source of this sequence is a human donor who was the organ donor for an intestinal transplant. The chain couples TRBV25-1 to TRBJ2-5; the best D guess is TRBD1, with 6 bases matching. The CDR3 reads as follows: CASSPVTVWDNEETQYF. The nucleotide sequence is TGTGCCAGCAGTCCCGTCACCGTCTGGGACAACGAAGAGACCCAGTACTTC.